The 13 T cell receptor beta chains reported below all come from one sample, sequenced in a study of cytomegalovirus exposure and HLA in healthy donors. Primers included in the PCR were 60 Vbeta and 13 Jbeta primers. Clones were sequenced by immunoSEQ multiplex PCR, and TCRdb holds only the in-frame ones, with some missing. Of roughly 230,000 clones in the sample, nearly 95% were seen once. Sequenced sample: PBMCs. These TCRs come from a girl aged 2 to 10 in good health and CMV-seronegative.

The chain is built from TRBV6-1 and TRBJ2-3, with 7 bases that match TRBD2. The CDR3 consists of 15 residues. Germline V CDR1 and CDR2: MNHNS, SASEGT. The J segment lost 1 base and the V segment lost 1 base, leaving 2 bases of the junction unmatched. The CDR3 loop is CASSEGGSGTDTQYF. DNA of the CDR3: TGTGCCAGCAGTGAAGGCGGGAGTGGCACAGATACGCAGTATTTT.

CDR3 sequence reads: CASSPTGTDTQYF. Here the CDR3 DNA reads TGTGCCAGCAGCCCTACAGGGACAGATACGCAGTATTTT. The chain employs TRBV5-4 and TRBJ2-3; weak D call: TRBD1 (6 bases). Per the germline V gene, CDR1 is SGHNT and CDR2 is YYREEE (reference sequence). The CDR3 has 13 amino acids. Between the trimmed V and J ends, which lost 4 bases and 3 bases, there was a span of 9 bases.

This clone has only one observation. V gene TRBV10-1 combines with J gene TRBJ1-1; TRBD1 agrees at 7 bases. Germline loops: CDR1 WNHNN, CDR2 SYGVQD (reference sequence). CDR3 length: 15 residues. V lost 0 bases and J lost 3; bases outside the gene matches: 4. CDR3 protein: CASSESSDRDTEAFF. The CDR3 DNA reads TGCGCCAGCAGTGAGTCTTCAGACAGGGACACTGAAGCTTTCTTT.

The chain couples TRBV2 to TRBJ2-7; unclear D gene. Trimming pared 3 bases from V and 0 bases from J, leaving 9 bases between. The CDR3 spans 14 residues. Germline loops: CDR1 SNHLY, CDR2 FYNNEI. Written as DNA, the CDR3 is TGTGCCAGCAGTGATCACAGCAACTCCTACGAGCAGTACTTC. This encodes CASSDHSNSYEQYF.

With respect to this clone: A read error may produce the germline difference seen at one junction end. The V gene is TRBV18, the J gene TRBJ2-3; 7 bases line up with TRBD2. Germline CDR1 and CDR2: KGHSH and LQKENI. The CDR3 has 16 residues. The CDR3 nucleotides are TGTGCCAGCTCCCCACCTTCTAGCGGCATCACAGATACGCAGTATTTT. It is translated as CASSPPSSGITDTQYF.

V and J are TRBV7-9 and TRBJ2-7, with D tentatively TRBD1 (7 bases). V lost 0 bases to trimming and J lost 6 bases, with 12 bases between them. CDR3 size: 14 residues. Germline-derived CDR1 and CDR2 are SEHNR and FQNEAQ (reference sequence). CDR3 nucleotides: TGTGCCAGCAGCTTAGCTGGGGGGACAGCCGAGCAGTACTTC. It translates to CASSLAGGTAEQYF.

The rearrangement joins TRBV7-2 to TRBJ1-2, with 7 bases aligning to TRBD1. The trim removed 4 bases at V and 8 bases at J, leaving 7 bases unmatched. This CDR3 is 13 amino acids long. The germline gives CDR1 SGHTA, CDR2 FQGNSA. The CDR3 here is CASSWDSGQGYTF. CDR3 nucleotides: TGTGCCAGCAGCTGGGACAGCGGGCAGGGCTACACCTTC.

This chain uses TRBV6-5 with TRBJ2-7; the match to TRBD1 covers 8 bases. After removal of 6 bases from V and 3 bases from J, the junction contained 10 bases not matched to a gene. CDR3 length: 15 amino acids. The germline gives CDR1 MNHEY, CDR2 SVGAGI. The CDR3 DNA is TGTGCCAGCAGCTCAAGCCGGACAGGGTACTACGAGCAGTACTTC. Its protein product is CASSSSRTGYYEQYF.

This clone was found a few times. This CDR3 is CASSESEASTDTQYF. For the CDR3, the DNA is TGTGCCAGCAGTGAAAGTGAGGCTAGCACAGATACGCAGTATTTT. This chain uses TRBV2 with TRBJ2-3; D is ambiguous. Trimming removed 2 bases from V and 0 bases from J, with 9 bases in between. Germline V gene sequence: CDR1 SNHLY, CDR2 FYNNEI. This CDR3 has 15 residues.

The DNA of the CDR3 is TGCGCCAGCAGCCCGGGGGGCCAAGAGACCCAGTACTTC. Its protein product is CASSPGGQETQYF. The gene calls are TRBV5-1 and TRBJ2-5; 7 positions agree with TRBD2. This CDR3 region has 13 residues. Per germline, CDR1 SGHRS and CDR2 YFSETQ. J lost 1 base, V lost 4 bases, and 1 base had no gene match.

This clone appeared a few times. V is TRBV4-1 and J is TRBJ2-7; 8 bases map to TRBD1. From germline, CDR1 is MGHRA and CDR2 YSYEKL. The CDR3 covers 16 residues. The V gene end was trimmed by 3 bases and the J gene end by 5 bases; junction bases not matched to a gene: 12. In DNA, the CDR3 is TGCGCCAGCAGCCAGCTCCCCGGAGGACAGGGAGACGAGCAGTACTTC. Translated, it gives CASSQLPGGQGDEQYF.

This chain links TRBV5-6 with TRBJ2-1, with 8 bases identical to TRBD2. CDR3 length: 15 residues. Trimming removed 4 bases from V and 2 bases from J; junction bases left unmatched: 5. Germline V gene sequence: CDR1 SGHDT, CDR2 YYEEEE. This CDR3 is CASSPPAGAYNEQFF. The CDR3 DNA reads TGTGCCAGCAGCCCCCCAGCGGGGGCCTACAATGAGCAGTTCTTC.

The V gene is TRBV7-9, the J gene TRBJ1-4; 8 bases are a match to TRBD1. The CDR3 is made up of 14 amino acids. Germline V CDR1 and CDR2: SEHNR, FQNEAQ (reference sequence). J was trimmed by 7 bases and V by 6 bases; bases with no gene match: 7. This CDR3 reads CASRRQGAGEKLFF. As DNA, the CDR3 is TGTGCCAGCAGACGTCAGGGGGCAGGTGAAAAACTGTTTTTT.